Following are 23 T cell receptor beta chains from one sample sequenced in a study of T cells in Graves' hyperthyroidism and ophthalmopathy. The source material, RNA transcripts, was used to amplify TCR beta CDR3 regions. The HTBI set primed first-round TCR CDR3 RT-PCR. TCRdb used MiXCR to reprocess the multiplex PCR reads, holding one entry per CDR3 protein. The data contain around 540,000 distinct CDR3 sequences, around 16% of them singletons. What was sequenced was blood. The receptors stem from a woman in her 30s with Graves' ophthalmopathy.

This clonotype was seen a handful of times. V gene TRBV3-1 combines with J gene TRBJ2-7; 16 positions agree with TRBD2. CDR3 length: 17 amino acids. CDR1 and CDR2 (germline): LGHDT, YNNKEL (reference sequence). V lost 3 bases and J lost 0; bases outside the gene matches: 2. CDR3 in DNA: TGTGCCAGCAGCCACGGGACTAGCGGGAGGGACTCCTACGAGCAGTACTTC. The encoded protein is CASSHGTSGRDSYEQYF.

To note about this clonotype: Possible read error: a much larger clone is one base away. The CDR3 sequence: CASSLRTGSLSNRPQHF. CDR3 nucleotides: TGTGCCAGCAGTTTAAGGACGGGGAGCCTTAGCAATCGGCCCCAGCATTTT. The V gene is TRBV28, the J gene TRBJ1-5, with D uncertain. In germline, CDR1 is MDHEN, CDR2 SYDVKM. This CDR3 contains 17 residues.

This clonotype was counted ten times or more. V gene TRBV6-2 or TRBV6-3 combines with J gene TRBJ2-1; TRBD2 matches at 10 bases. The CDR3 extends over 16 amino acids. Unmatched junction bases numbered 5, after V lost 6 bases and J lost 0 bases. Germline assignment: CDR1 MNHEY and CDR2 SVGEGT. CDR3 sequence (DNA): TGTGCCAGCAGCCCCGCTAGCGGGAGCTCCTACAATGAGCAGTTCTTC. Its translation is CASSPASGSSYNEQFF.

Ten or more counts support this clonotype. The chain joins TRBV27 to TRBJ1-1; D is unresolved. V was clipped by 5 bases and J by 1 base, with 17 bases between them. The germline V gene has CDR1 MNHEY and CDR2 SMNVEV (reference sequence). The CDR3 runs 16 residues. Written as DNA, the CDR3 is TGTGCCAGCAGTCACGGACTGAGGATGGAGAACACTGAAGCTTTCTTT. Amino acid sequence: CASSHGLRMENTEAFF.

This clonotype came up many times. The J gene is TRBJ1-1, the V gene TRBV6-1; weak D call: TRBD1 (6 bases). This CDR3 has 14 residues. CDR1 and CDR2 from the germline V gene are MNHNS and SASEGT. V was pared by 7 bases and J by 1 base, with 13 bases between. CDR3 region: CASKYREGNTEAFF. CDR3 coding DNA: TGTGCCAGCAAATACAGGGAGGGGAACACTGAAGCTTTCTTT.

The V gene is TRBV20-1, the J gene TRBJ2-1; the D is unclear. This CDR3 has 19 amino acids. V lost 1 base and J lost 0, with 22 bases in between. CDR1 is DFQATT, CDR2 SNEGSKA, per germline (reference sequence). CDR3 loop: CSARGPITITPGSYNEQFF. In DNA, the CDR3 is TGCAGTGCTAGAGGCCCGATTACTATAACCCCAGGCTCCTACAATGAGCAGTTCTTC.

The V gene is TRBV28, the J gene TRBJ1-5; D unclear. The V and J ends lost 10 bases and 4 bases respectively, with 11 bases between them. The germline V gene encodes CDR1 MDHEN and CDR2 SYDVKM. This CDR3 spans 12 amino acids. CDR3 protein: CAIASLNQPQHF. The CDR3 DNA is TGTGCCATCGCTTCTCTAAATCAGCCCCAGCATTTT.

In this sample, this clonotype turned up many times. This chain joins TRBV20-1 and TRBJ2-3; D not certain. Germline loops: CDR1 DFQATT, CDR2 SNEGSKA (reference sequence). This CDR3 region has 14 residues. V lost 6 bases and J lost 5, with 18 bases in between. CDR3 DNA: TGCAGTGCGAAGTTGGTAGTTTTACAAGATACGCAGTATTTT. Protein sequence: CSAKLVVLQDTQYF.

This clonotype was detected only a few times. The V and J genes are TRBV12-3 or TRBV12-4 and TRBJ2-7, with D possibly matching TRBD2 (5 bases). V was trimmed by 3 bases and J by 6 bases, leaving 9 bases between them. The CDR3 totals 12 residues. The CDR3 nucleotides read TGTGCCAGCAGTTTTGAGGGAACCGAGCAGTACTTC. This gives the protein CASSFEGTEQYF.

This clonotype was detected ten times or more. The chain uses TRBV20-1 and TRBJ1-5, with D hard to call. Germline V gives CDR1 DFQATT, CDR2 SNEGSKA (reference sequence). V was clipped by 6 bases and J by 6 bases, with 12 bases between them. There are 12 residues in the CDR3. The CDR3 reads CSAREAGQPQHF. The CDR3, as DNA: TGCAGTGCAAGGGAGGCGGGTCAGCCCCAGCATTTT.

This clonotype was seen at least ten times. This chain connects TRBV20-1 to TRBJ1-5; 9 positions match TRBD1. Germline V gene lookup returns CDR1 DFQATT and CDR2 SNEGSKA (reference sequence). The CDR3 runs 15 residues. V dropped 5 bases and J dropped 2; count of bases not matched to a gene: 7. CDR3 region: CSASTGGVGNQPQHF. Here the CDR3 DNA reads TGCAGTGCTTCAACAGGGGGCGTCGGCAATCAGCCCCAGCATTTT.

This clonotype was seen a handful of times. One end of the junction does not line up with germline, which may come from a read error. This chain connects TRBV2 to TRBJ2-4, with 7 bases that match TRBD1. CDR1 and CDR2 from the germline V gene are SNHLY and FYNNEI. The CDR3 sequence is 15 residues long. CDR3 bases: TGTACCAGCAGTGGGGACAGCATAGCCAAAAACATTCAGTACTTC. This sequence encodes CTSSGDSIAKNIQYF.

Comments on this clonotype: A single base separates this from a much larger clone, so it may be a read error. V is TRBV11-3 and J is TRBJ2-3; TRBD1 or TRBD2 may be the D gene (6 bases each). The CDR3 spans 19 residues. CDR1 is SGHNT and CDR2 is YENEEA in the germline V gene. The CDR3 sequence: CASSLDPSDGGPSTDAQYF. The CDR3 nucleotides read TGTGCCAGCAGCTTAGATCCCTCGGATGGGGGGCCTAGCACAGATGCGCAGTATTTT. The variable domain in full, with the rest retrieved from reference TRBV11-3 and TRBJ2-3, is EAGVVQSPRYKIIEKKQPVAFWCNPISGHNTLYWYLQNLGQGPELLIRYENEEAVDDSQLPKDRFSAERLKGVDSTLKIQPAELGDSAVYLCASSLDPSDGGPSTDAQYFGPGTRLTVL.

The CDR3 sequence is CAWSVVGTGELFF. The CDR3 DNA follows: TGTGCCTGGAGTGTGGTCGGAACCGGGGAGCTGTTTTTT. This rearrangement joins TRBV30 to TRBJ2-2; D not certain. The germline CDR1 and CDR2 sequences are GTSNPN and SVGIG (reference sequence). V was pared by 0 bases and J by 5 bases, with 7 bases between. This CDR3 is built from 13 residues.

CDR3 DNA: TGTGCCAGCTCACTGTCTGACCCCCTAAGGGGGGAGACCCAGTACTTC. Translated: CASSLSDPLRGETQYF. The chain recombines TRBV18 with TRBJ2-5; possibly TRBD1 for D (6 bases). Germline loops: CDR1 KGHSH, CDR2 LQKENI. The CDR3 has 16 residues. Trimming took off 4 bases at V and 5 bases at J, with 20 bases between the two ends. The full variable domain, with the rest looked up from reference TRBV18 and TRBJ2-5, is NAGVMQNPRHLVRRRGQEARLRCSPMKGHSHVYWYRQLPEEGLKFMVYLQKENIIDESGMPKERFSAEFPKEGPSILRIQQVVRGDSAAYFCASSLSDPLRGETQYFGPGTRLLVL.

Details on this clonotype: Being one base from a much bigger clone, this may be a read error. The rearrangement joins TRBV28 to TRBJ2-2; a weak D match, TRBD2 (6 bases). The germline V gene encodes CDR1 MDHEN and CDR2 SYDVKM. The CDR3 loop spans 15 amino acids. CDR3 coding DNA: TGTGCCAGCAGTTTAGGGGGGATACTCACCGGGGAGCTGCTTTTT. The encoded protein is CASSLGGILTGELLF.

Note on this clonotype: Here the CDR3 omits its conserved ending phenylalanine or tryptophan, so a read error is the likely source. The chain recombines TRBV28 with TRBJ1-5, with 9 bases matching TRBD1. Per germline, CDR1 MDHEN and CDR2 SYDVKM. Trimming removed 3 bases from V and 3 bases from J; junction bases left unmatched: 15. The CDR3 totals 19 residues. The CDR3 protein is CASSFIGHGTGLSNQPQHL. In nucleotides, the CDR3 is TGTGCCAGCAGTTTTATAGGCCACGGGACAGGGCTGTCCAATCAGCCCCAGCATCTT.

The CDR3 loop is CSAQSTSGRGNEQFF. The DNA for the CDR3 is TGCAGTGCTCAGTCGACTAGCGGGAGAGGGAATGAGCAGTTCTTC. The J gene is TRBJ2-1, the V gene TRBV20-1, with 12 bases that match TRBD2. The CDR3 runs 15 residues. Germline V CDR1 and CDR2: DFQATT, SNEGSKA (reference sequence). Trimming removed 5 bases from V and 7 bases from J; junction bases left unmatched: 9.

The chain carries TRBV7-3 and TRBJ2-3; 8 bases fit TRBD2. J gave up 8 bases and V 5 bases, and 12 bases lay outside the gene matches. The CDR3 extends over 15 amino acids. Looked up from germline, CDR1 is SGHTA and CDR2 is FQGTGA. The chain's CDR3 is CASSRQLAGVSTQYF. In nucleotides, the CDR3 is TGTGCCAGCAGCCGCCAGCTAGCGGGTGTTAGTACGCAGTATTTT.

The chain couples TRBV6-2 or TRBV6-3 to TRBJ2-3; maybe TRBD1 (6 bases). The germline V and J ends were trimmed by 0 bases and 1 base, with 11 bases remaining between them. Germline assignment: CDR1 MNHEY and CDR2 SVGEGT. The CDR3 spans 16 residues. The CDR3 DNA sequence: TGTGCCAGCAGTTACTCGTCAGGGGCACGCACAGATACGCAGTATTTT. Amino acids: CASSYSSGARTDTQYF.

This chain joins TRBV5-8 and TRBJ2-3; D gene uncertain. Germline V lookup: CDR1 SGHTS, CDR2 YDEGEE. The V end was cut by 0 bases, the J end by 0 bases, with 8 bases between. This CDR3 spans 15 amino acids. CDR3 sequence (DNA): TGTGCCAGCAGCTTGGATGCGTTTAGCACAGATACGCAGTATTTT. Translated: CASSLDAFSTDTQYF.

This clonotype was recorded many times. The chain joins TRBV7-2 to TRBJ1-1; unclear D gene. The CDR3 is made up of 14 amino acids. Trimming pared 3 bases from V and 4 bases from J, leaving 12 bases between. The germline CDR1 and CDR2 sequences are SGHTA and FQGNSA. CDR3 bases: TGTGCCAGCAGCTTCCCTACAGTTTCCACTGAAGCTTTCTTT. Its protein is CASSFPTVSTEAFF.

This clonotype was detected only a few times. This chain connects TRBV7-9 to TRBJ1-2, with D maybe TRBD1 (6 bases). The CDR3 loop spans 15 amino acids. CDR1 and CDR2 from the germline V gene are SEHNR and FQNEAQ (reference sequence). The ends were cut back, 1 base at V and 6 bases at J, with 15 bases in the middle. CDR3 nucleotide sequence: TGTGCCAGCAGCTTAGTGGGACAAATGTTCCATGGCTACACCTTC. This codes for CASSLVGQMFHGYTF.